The next 24 T cell receptor beta chains were all read from a single sample in a study of blood T cell repertoires in COVID-19. TCRdb keeps only in-frame clones here, not all; method: immunoSEQ multiplex PCR. The data contain about 260,000 clones, less than 90% of them singletons. Material for sequencing was peripheral blood. The receptor source for this set is a man between 60 and 75 years old with acute or convalescent COVID-19.

This clone was seen a single time. This chain joins TRBV27 and TRBJ2-7, with D tentatively TRBD2 (5 bases). The V end was cut by 4 bases, the J end by 2 bases, with 21 bases between. The CDR3 contains 17 residues. Germline V gives CDR1 MNHEY, CDR2 SMNVEV (reference sequence). The CDR3 bases are TGTGCCAGCAGTTCCACGGTTCTCCCGGGATTCACCTACGAGCAGTACTTC. It is translated as CASSSTVLPGFTYEQYF.

This clone has a single count. This sequence joins TRBV11-2 and TRBJ1-6; the D gene is possibly TRBD1 (6 bases). The V gene's germline CDR1 is SGHAT and CDR2 FQNNGV. V lost 8 bases to trimming and J lost 7 bases, with 9 bases between them. The CDR3 covers 12 residues. The chain's CDR3 is CASGTLNSPLHF. The CDR3 nucleotides are TGTGCCAGCGGGACACTAAATTCACCCCTCCACTTT.

The rearrangement uses TRBV27 and TRBJ1-6, with unresolved D. Trimming left V 5 bases short and J 5 bases short, with 10 bases between. The length of the CDR3 is 14 residues. CDR1 MNHEY and CDR2 SMNVEV come from the germline V gene (reference sequence). The CDR3 region has the DNA TGTGCCAGCAGTAAGGCAGGAAATAATTCACCCCTCCACTTT. As protein: CASSKAGNNSPLHF.

This clone occurred once. The chain employs TRBV7-9 and TRBJ2-7; D perhaps matches TRBD2 (5 bases). Germline V lookup: CDR1 SEHNR, CDR2 FQNEAQ (reference sequence). The ends were cut back, 5 bases at V and 1 base at J, with 24 bases in the middle. The CDR3 is made up of 18 amino acids. The CDR3 DNA reads as TGTGCCAGCAGCCCGGCCTCTTTTGAGGCGGGCCCGTCCTACGAGCAGTACTTC. Its translation: CASSPASFEAGPSYEQYF. The full variable domain, its missing parts supplied by reference TRBV7-9 and TRBJ2-7, is DTGVSQNPRHKITKRGQNVTFRCDPISEHNRLYWYRQTLGQGPEFLTYFQNEAQLEKSRLLSDRFSAERPKGSFSTLEIQRTEQGDSAMYLCASSPASFEAGPSYEQYFGPGTRLTVT.

This chain links TRBV19 with TRBJ1-1, with 7 bases fitting TRBD1. J gave up 1 base and V 4 bases, and 3 bases lay outside the gene matches. From germline, CDR1 is LNHDA and CDR2 SQIVND (reference sequence). The CDR3 runs to 14 residues. The CDR3 DNA is TGTGCCAGTAGTAGACAGGGTGGGAACACTGAAGCTTTCTTT. This sequence encodes CASSRQGGNTEAFF.

This chain connects TRBV12-3 or TRBV12-4 to TRBJ2-1; 8 bases match TRBD2. The trim removed 8 bases at V and 12 bases at J, leaving 12 bases unmatched. The CDR3 covers 13 residues. The CDR3 nucleotides are TGTGCCAGCCTGGGACTAGGGATAAGTTGGCAGTTCTTC. This gives the protein CASLGLGISWQFF.

J is TRBJ2-7 and V is TRBV5-4; 8 bases are a match to TRBD1. The CDR3 totals 12 residues. The germline V gene encodes CDR1 SGHNT and CDR2 YYREEE (reference sequence). The J segment lost 6 bases and the V segment lost 4 bases, leaving 3 bases of the junction unmatched. The CDR3 spells CASSVDRGEQYF. CDR3 sequence (DNA): TGTGCCAGCAGCGTCGACAGGGGCGAGCAGTACTTC.

V usage is TRBV7-6 and J usage is TRBJ2-2; TRBD2 is a possible D gene (5 bases). V was trimmed by 1 base and J by 1 base, leaving 10 bases between them. Germline lookup yields CDR1 SGHVS and CDR2 FNYEAQ. CDR3 length: 16 amino acids. Here the CDR3 reads CASSLGPAENTGELFF. CDR3 bases: TGTGCCAGCAGCTTAGGCCCAGCGGAGAACACCGGGGAGCTGTTTTTT.

This clone came up once. The chain uses TRBV7-9 and TRBJ2-5; 8 bases align to TRBD2. This CDR3 contains 14 residues. Germline V lookup: CDR1 SEHNR, CDR2 FQNEAQ (reference sequence). The trim removed 5 bases at V and 3 bases at J, leaving 5 bases unmatched. CDR3 nucleotides: TGTGCCAGCAGCCCGGGACTAGTTGAAGAGACCCAGTACTTC. This gives the protein CASSPGLVEETQYF.

In this sample, this clone turned up once. The rearrangement links TRBV30 to TRBJ2-5, with D unresolved. Germline CDR1 and CDR2: GTSNPN and SVGIG (reference sequence). Trimming cost V 0 bases and J 5 bases, with 4 bases left between them. CDR3 length: 11 residues. The CDR3 reads CAWSVRETQYF. DNA of the CDR3: TGTGCCTGGAGTGTACGGGAGACCCAGTACTTC. Full variable domain (missing parts from reference TRBV30 and TRBJ2-5): SQTIHQWPATLVQPVGSPLSLECTVEGTSNPNLYWYRQAAGRGLQLLFYSVGIGQISSEVPQNLSASRPQDRQFILSSKKLLLSDSGFYLCAWSVRETQYFGPGTRLLVL.

The chain links TRBV6-5 to TRBJ2-7; TRBD2 matches 9 bases. This CDR3 is built from 14 residues. Germline CDR1 and CDR2: MNHEY and SVGAGI. The V gene end was trimmed by 6 bases and the J gene end by 2 bases; junction bases not matched to a gene: 5. CDR3 coding DNA: TGTGCCAGCAGGCCGGGACTAGCTCCCTACGAGCAGTACTTC. This codes for CASRPGLAPYEQYF.

The V and J genes are TRBV12-5 and TRBJ2-3; perhaps TRBD1 as D (8 bases). V dropped 0 bases and J dropped 0 bases, with 13 bases sitting between them. CDR1 LGHNT and CDR2 FRNRAP come from the germline V gene. The CDR3 sequence is 17 residues long. CDR3 region: CASGLVQGGPSTDTQYF. The CDR3 nucleotides are TGTGCTAGTGGTTTGGTACAGGGGGGGCCCAGCACAGATACGCAGTATTTT.

The rearrangement uses TRBV4-3 and TRBJ2-5, with 9 nucleotides matching TRBD2. Trimming took 0 bases from V and 2 from J; bases not matched to a gene: 10. CDR1 and CDR2 (germline): LGHNA, YSLEER. The CDR3 has 18 amino acids. CDR3 in amino acids: CASSQDRAGGPVQETQYF. The CDR3 DNA reads as TGCGCCAGCAGCCAAGATCGGGCGGGAGGGCCCGTACAAGAGACCCAGTACTTC.

The rearrangement links TRBV20-1 to TRBJ2-2; D is ambiguous. The V gene lost 4 bases and the J gene lost 2 bases, with 8 bases spanning the gap. The CDR3 spans 13 residues. CDR1 and CDR2 (germline): DFQATT, SNEGSKA (reference sequence). The CDR3 spells CSANDGNTGELFF. As DNA, the CDR3 is TGCAGTGCTAATGACGGTAACACCGGGGAGCTGTTTTTT.

J is TRBJ1-2 and V is TRBV7-8; weak D call: TRBD1 (6 bases). The ends were cut back, 1 base at V and 3 bases at J, with 9 bases in the middle. CDR3 length: 14 residues. Germline CDR1 SGHVS, CDR2 FQNEAQ. The CDR3 nucleotides read TGTGCCAGCAGCTTAGAAAGGGGGTACTATGGCTACACCTTC. This codes for CASSLERGYYGYTF.

The chain has TRBV15 and TRBJ1-2; TRBD1 matches 7 bases. With 0 bases clipped from V and 1 base from J, the junction kept 8 bases outside the gene matches. Germline V gives CDR1 LNHNV, CDR2 YYDKDF (reference sequence). The CDR3 has 17 residues. The CDR3 coding sequence is TGTGCCACCAGCAGAGATCGGGGGAACAGGGGTAACTATGGCTACACCTTC. Protein product: CATSRDRGNRGNYGYTF.

The V and J genes are TRBV3-1 (or the pseudogene TRBV3-2) and TRBJ2-7; 10 positions agree with TRBD2. Germline-derived CDR1 and CDR2 are LGHDT and YNNKEL (reference sequence). V dropped 4 bases and J dropped 3; count of bases not matched to a gene: 6. The CDR3 is 15 residues long. For the CDR3, the DNA is TGTGCCAGCAGCCCCATCGCTAGCGGGAGCTACGAGCAGTACTTC. This encodes CASSPIASGSYEQYF.

The rearrangement joins TRBV6-1 to TRBJ2-1; 7 bases fit TRBD2. This CDR3 is 15 amino acids long. J was trimmed by 10 bases and V by 1 base; bases with no gene match: 10. In germline, CDR1 is MNHNS, CDR2 SASEGT. CDR3: CASSEDGGSGREQFF. The CDR3 DNA reads TGTGCCAGCAGTGAAGATGGCGGGAGCGGTCGGGAGCAGTTCTTC.

The chain has TRBV28 and TRBJ1-5; maybe TRBD1 (6 bases). CDR3 size: 13 residues. The V gene's germline CDR1 is MDHEN and CDR2 SYDVKM. The V end lost 2 bases, the J end lost 9 bases, and 11 bases lay between the germline ends. The CDR3 DNA follows: TGTGCCAGCAGTTTAGACAGGCCGTCGCCCCAGCATTTT. This codes for CASSLDRPSPQHF. Full variable domain (remainder filled in from reference TRBV28 and TRBJ1-5): DVKVTQSSRYLVKRTGEKVFLECVQDMDHENMFWYRQDPGLGLRLIYFSYDVKMKEKGDIPEGYSVSREKKERFSLILESASTNQTSMYLCASSLDRPSPQHFGDGTRLSIL.

The chain uses TRBV5-6 and TRBJ1-2; D is perhaps TRBD1 (6 bases). The CDR3 has 19 amino acids. The V gene's germline CDR1 is SGHDT and CDR2 YYEEEE. With 2 bases removed from V and 1 base from J, the gap between germline ends came to 24 bases. CDR3 sequence: CASSFLYEPTGGINYGYTF. The CDR3 DNA follows: TGTGCCAGCAGCTTCCTATACGAACCGACAGGAGGAATTAACTATGGCTACACCTTC.

The rearrangement links TRBV4-2 to TRBJ1-6; possibly TRBD1 for D (5 bases). The CDR3 covers 15 residues. Germline loops: CDR1 LGHNA, CDR2 YNFKEQ. V was pared by 0 bases and J by 8 bases, with 11 bases between. The CDR3 reads CASSQDAGMDSPLHF. The CDR3 DNA follows: TGTGCCAGCAGCCAAGACGCAGGGATGGATTCACCCCTCCACTTT.

The V gene is TRBV29-1, the J gene TRBJ1-1; 9 nucleotides match TRBD1. In germline, CDR1 is SQVTM, CDR2 ANQGSEA. V was clipped by 6 bases and J by 11 bases; unmatched bases: 10. The length of the CDR3 is 12 residues. DNA of the CDR3: TGCAGCGTCCGACAAGGACAGGGGAGGGCTTTCTTT. Translating gives CSVRQGQGRAFF. Variable domain in full (rest from reference TRBV29-1 and TRBJ1-1): SAVISQKPSRDICQRGTSLTIQCQVDSQVTMMFWYRQQPGQSLTLIATANQGSEATYESGFVIDKFPISRPNLTFSTLTVSNMSPEDSSIYLCSVRQGQGRAFFGQGTRLTVV.

The V gene is TRBV15, the J gene TRBJ2-3; 7 nucleotides line up with TRBD2. Trimming removed 2 bases from V and 1 base from J; junction bases left unmatched: 6. CDR1 and CDR2 (germline): LNHNV, YYDKDF (reference sequence). This CDR3 has 16 amino acids. The CDR3 nucleotides are TGTGCCACCAGCAGATTCGCTAGCGGAGGCACAGATACGCAGTATTTT. Translation: CATSRFASGGTDTQYF.

This clone has just one count. The V call is TRBV19, the J call TRBJ2-1; weak D call: TRBD2 (5 bases). CDR1 LNHDA and CDR2 SQIVND come from the germline V gene (reference sequence). Trimming removed 11 bases from V and 0 bases from J, with 14 bases in between. The CDR3 spans 14 residues. DNA for the CDR3: TGTGCCGGTAAGTCGGGGAGCTCCTACAATGAGCAGTTCTTC. Translation: CAGKSGSSYNEQFF.